The rows below give T cell receptor beta chains drawn from one sample of a study of cytomegalovirus exposure and HLA in healthy donors. Produced via immunoSEQ multiplex PCR; TCRdb's table is partial and in-frame only. The table for this sample gives 35,000 to 45,000 clones. The sample was PBMCs. These receptor sequences come from a male donor in good health and CMV-seronegative. The CDR3 runs from the conserved cysteine through the conserved F or W. A D gene is named only where the DNA matches it firmly.

d_gene,j_gene,v_gene,CDR3nt,CDR3aa
TRBD1,TRBJ1-4,TRBV5-6,TGTGCCAGCAGCGTGGGACAGACTGAAAAACTGTTTTTT,CASSVGQTEKLFF
TRBD1,TRBJ2-2,TRBV19,TGTGCCAGTAGCTCAAGGACAGGGGGCACCGGGGAGCTGTTTTTT,CASSSRTGGTGELFF
TRBD1,TRBJ2-7,TRBV15,TGTGCCACCAGCAGAGGGGTGTGGGGGACAGGGGGCGAGCAGTACTTC,CATSRGVWGTGGEQYF
TRBD1,TRBJ1-2,TRBV18,TGTGCCAGCTCACCTTTTTGGACAGGGGAAGCTAACTATGGCTACACCTTC,CASSPFWTGEANYGYTF
TRBD1,TRBJ2-2,TRBV10-3,TGTGCCATCAGTGAGAGGGACAGGGGACCCACCGGGGAGCTGTTTTTT,CAISERDRGPTGELFF
-,TRBJ1-6,TRBV6-5,TGTGCCAGCAGATTACAGGGCCGTAATTCACCCCTCCACTTT,CASRLQGRNSPLHF
TRBD2,TRBJ2-7,TRBV11-2,TGTGCCAGCAGCTCGACTAGCGGGGGGGCATACGAGCAGTACTTC,CASSSTSGGAYEQYF
-,TRBJ1-2,TRBV5-1,TGCGCCAGCAGCTCGGACCGGTGGGGGGAGAACGGAAACTATGGCTACACCTTC,CASSSDRWGENGNYGYTF
TRBD2,TRBJ2-7,TRBV29-1,TGCAGCGTTGATATCGGGGGGGCCGGCGAGCAGTACTTC,CSVDIGGAGEQYF
TRBD1,TRBJ1-2,TRBV28,TGTGCCAGCAGTCTGGGACAGGGCGTTTTCTATGGCTACACCTTC,CASSLGQGVFYGYTF
-,TRBJ2-1,TRBV18,TGTGCCAGCTCCCCTCCAGCAGTTTCCGCCTCGAGCGATGAGCAGTTCTTC,CASSPPAVSASSDEQFF
TRBD2,TRBJ2-7,TRBV19,TGTGCCAGTAGACCCCGGCGCGGGGGCTCCTACGAGCAGTACTTC,CASRPRRGGSYEQYF
TRBD2,TRBJ2-1,TRBV4-1,TGCGCCAGCAGCCAAATAGCGGGGGGGCTTGTCTACAATGAGCAGTTCTTC,CASSQIAGGLVYNEQFF
-,TRBJ1-4,TRBV6-6,TGTGCCAGCAGACTGACTGGCGCTAATGAAAAACTGTTTTTT,CASRLTGANEKLFF
-,TRBJ1-2,TRBV6-1,TGTGCCAGCACCTTGACAGATAACTATGGCTACACCTTC,CASTLTDNYGYTF
-,TRBJ1-5,TRBV21-1,TGTGCCAGCAGCGTAGGGACAGTAGACAATCAGCCCCAGCATTTT,CASSVGTVDNQPQHF